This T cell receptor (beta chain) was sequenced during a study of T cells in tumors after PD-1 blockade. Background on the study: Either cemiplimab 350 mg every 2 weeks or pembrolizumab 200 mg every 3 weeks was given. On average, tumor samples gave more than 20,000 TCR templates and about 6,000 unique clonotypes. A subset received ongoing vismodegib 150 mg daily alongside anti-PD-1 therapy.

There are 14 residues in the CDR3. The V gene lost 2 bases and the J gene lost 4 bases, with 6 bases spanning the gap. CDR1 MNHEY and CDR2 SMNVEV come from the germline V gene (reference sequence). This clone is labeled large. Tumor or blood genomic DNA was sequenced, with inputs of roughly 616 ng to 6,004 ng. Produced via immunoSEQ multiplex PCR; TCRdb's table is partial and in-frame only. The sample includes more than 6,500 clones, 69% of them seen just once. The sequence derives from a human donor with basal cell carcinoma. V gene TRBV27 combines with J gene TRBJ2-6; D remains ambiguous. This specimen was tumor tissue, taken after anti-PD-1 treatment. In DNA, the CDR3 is TGTGCCAGCAGTTTAACTCTCGGGGCCAACGTCCTGACTTTC. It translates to CASSLTLGANVLTF.